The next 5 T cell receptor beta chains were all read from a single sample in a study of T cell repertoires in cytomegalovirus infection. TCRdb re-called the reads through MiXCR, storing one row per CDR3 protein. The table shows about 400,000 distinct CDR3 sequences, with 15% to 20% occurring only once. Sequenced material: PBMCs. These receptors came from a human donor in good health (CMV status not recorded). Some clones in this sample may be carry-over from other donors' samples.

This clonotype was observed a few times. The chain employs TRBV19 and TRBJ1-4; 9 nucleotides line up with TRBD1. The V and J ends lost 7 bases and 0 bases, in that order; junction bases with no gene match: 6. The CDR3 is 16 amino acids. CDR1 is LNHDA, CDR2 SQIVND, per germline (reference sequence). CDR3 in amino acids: CASTGTGLATNEKLFF. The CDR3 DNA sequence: TGTGCCAGTACCGGGACAGGGCTTGCAACTAATGAAAAACTGTTTTTT.

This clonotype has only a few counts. The CDR3 protein is CAIRDRDFTDTQYF. The DNA for the CDR3 is TGTGCCATCCGGGACAGGGACTTCACAGATACGCAGTATTTT. The chain recombines TRBV2 with TRBJ2-3; TRBD1 agrees at 9 bases. CDR1 is SNHLY, CDR2 FYNNEI, per germline. V shed 10 bases, J shed 2 bases, and the junction held 7 bases outside the gene matches. The CDR3 totals 14 residues.

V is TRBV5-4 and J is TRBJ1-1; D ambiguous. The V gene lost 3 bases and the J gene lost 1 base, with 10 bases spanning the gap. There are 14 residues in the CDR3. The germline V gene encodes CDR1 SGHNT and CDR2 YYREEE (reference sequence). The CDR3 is CASSSYTQNTEAFF. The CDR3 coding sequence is TGTGCCAGCAGCTCGTACACACAGAACACTGAAGCTTTCTTT.

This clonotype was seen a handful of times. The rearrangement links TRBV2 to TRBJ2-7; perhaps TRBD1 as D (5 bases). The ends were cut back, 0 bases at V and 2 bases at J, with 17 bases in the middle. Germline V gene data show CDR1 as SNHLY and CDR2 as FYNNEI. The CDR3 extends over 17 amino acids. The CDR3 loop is CASSEASSPGLPYEQYF. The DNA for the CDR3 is TGTGCCAGCAGTGAAGCATCCAGCCCAGGGCTGCCCTACGAGCAGTACTTC.

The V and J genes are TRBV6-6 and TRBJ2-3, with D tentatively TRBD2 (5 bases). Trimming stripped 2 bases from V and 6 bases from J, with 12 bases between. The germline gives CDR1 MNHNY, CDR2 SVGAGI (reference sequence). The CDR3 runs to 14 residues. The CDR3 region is CASSYRGFRDTQYF. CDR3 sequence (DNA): TGTGCCAGCAGTTACCGGGGATTCCGCGATACGCAGTATTTT.